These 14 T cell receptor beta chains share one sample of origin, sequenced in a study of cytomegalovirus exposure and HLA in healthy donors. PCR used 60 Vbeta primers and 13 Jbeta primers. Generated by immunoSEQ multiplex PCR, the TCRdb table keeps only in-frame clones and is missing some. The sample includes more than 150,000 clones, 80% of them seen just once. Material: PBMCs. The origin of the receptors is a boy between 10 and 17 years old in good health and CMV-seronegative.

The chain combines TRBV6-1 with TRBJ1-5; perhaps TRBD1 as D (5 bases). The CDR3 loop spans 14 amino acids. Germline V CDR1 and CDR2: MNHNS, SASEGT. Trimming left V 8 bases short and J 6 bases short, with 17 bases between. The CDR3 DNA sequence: TGTGCCAGCTCTGAAACAGCCGGGGGTCAGCCCCAGCATTTT. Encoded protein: CASSETAGGQPQHF.

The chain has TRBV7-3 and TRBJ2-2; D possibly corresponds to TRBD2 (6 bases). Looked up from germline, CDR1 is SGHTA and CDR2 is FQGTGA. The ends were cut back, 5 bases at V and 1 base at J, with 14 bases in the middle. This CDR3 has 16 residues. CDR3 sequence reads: CASSKNLAVNTGELFF. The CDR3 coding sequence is TGTGCCAGCAGCAAAAATTTAGCGGTGAACACCGGGGAGCTGTTTTTT.

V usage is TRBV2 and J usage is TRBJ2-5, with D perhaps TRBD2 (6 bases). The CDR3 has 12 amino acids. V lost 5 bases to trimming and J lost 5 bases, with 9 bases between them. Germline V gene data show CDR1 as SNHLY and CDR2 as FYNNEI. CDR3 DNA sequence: TGTGCCAGCAGTCCAGGGAGGGAGACCCAGTACTTC. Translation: CASSPGRETQYF.

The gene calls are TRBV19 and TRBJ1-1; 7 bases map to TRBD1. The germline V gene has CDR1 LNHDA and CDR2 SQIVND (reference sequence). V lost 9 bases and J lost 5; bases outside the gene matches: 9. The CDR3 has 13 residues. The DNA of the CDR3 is TGTGCCAGCCTCCGCCCAGGGGGAACTGAAGCTTTCTTT. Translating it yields CASLRPGGTEAFF.

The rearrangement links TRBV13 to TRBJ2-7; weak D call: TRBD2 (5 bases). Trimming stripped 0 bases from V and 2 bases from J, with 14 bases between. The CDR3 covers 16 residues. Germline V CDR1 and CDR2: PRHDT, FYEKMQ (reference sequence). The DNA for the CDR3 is TGTGCCAGCAGCTTAGGCGTTCCGGGAAGGCCCTACGAGCAGTACTTC. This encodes CASSLGVPGRPYEQYF.

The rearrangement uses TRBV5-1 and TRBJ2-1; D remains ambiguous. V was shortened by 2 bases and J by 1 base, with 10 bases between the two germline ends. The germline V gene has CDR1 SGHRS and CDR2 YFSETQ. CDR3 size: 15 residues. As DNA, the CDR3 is TGCGCCAGCAGCTTTAACATCCAATCCTACAATGAGCAGTTCTTC. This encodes CASSFNIQSYNEQFF.

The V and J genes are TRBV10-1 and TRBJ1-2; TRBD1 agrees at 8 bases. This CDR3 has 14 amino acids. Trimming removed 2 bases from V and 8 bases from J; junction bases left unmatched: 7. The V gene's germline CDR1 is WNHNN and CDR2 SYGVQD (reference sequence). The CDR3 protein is CASSEGRGQDGYTF. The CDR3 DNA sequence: TGCGCCAGCAGTGAGGGCAGGGGGCAGGACGGCTACACCTTC.

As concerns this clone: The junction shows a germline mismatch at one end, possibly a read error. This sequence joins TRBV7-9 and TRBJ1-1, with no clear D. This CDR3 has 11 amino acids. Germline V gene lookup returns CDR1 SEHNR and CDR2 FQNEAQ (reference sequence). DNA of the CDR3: TGTTCCAGCAGCATTGCCTATGAAGCTTTCTTT. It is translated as CSSSIAYEAFF.

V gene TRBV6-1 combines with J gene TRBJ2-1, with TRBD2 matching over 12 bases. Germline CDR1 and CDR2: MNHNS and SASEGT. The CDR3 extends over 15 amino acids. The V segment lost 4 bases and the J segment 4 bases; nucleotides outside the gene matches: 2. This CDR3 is CASSVTSGGYNEQFF. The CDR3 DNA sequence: TGTGCCAGCAGTGTGACTAGCGGGGGTTACAATGAGCAGTTCTTC.

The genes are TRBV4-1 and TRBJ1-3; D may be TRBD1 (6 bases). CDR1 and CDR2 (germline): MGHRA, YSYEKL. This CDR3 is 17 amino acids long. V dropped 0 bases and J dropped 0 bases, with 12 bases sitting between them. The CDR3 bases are TGCGCCAGCAGCCAAGAGTATCCAGGGGACTCTGGAAACACCATATATTTT. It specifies CASSQEYPGDSGNTIYF.

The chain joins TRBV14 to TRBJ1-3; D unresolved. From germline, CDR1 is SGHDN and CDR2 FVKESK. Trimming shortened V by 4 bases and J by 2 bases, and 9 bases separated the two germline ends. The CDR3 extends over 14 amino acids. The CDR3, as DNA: TGTGCCAGCAGCCCCACCGGGACTGGAAACACCATATATTTT. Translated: CASSPTGTGNTIYF.

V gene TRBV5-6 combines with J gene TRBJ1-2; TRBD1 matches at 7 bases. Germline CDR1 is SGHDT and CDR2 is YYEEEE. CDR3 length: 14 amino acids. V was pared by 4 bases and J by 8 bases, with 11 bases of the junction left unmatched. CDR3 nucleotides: TGTGCCAGCAGCCCGGACAGGCGAAGCGACGGCTACACCTTC. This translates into CASSPDRRSDGYTF. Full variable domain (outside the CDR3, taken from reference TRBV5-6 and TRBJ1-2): DAGVTQSPTHLIKTRGQQVTLRCSPKSGHDTVSWYQQALGQGPQFIFQYYEEEERQRGNFPDRFSGHQFPNYSSELNVNALLLGDSALYLCASSPDRRSDGYTFGSGTRLTVV.

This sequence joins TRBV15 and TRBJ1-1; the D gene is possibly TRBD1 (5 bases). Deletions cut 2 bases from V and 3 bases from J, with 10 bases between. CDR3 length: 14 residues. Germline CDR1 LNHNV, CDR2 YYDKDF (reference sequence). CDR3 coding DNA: TGTGCCACCAGCAGAACGCGACAGCACACTGAAGCTTTCTTT. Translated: CATSRTRQHTEAFF.

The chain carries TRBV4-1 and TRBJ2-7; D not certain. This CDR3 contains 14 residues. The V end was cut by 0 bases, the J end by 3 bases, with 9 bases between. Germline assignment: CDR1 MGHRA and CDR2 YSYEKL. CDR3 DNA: TGCGCCAGCAGCCAAGATCTGCAGGTCTACGAGCAGTACTTC. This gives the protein CASSQDLQVYEQYF.